This T cell receptor beta chain originates from a study of blood T cell repertoires in COVID-19. Study-level information: From T cells, B-cell-depleted T cells, or PBMCs came the material, which was cDNA or gDNA.

Here immunoSEQ multiplex PCR was the method, and the copy in TCRdb shows in-frame clones only, minus some. Of around 100,000 clones listed, over 65% are singletons. V was pared by 2 bases and J by 5 bases, with 12 bases of the junction left unmatched. The CDR3 is made up of 17 amino acids. Per germline, CDR1 LGHNA and CDR2 YNFKEQ. The chain joins TRBV4-2 to TRBJ2-1; 7 bases agree with TRBD2. The source is a woman in her forties with acute or convalescent COVID-19. The specimen was peripheral blood. The CDR3 DNA sequence: TGTGCCAGCAGCCAAAAACCGGGGACTACGACCAACAATGAGCAGTTCTTC. Protein: CASSQKPGTTTNNEQFF.